By share, the clone carrying this TCR beta chain counts as medium-sized (0.01 to 0.1%). What it binds is unknown. Per germline, CDR1 MNHGY and CDR2 SAAAGT. The germline V and J ends were trimmed by 0 bases and 4 bases, with 4 bases remaining between them. The CDR3 runs 13 residues. These data are taken from a study of T cells in localized non-small cell lung cancer. Findings of the study overall: Adjacent lung had a median roughly 58 of the 100 largest tumor clones. Tumor showed lower T cell clonality than uninvolved adjacent lung, where it was highest. Only one tumor region was sequenced, so heterogeneity remains possible. Patients showing higher blood T cell density tended to see longer overall survival.

Sequenced by immunoSEQ multiplex PCR; TCRdb stores in-frame clones only, minus some. The sample records over a thousand clones, roughly 23% being singletons. This chain uses TRBV6-8 with TRBJ2-1; unclear D gene. This clonotype originated in an older male donor with stage III squamous cell lung carcinoma. Sample: lung tumor tissue, taken before any cancer treatment. CDR3 sequence: CASSYSIYNEQFF. As DNA, the CDR3 is TGTGCCAGCAGTTACTCCATTTACAATGAGCAGTTCTTC.